This T cell receptor (beta chain) was sequenced for a study of CD8 T cells in ankylosing spondylitis. Broader study findings: Seemingly characteristic of ankylosing spondylitis blood was a TCR beta motif consisting of about 8 highly homologous variants.

A single record per CDR3 protein comes from TCRdb applying MiXCR to the 5' RACE reads. The sample contains about 750,000 distinct CDR3 sequences, over 15% of which appear only once. The germline V gene encodes CDR1 SGHTA and CDR2 FQGNSA. CDR3 size: 15 residues. V lost 5 bases to trimming and J lost 1 base; unmatched junction nucleotides: 6. This clonotype has a handful of counts. Its antigen is still unknown. The source of this sequence is a male donor with ankylosing spondylitis. The sequenced sample consisted of blood, either unsorted or a sorted T cell fraction (not recorded which). The genes are TRBV7-2 and TRBJ1-1; TRBD1 matches at 8 bases. Here the CDR3 reads CASSLGDRRNTEAFF. The CDR3 DNA follows: TGTGCCAGCAGCCTGGGGGACAGGAGGAACACTGAAGCTTTCTTT.